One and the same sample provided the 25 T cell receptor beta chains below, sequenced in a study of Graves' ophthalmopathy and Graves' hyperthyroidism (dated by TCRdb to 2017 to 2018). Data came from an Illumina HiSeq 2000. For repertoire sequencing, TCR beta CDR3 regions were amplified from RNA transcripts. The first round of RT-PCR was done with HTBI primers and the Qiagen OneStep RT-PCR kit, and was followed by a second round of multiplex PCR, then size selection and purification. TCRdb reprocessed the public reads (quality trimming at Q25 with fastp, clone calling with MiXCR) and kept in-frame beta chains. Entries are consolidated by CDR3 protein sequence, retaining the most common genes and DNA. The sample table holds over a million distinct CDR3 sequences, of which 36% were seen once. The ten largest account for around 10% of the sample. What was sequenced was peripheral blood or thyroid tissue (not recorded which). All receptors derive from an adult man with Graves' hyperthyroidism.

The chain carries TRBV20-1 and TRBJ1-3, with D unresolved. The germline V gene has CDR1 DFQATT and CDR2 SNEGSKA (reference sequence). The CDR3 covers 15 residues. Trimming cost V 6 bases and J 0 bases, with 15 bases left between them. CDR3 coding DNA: TGCAGTGCACGAGGACCCGGCTTCTCTGGAAACACCATATATTTT. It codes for CSARGPGFSGNTIYF.

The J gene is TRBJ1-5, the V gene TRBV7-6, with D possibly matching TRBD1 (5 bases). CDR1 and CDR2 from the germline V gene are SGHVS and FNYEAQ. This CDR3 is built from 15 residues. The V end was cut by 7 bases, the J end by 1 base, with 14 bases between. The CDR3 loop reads CASTLRGESNQPQHF. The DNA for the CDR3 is TGTGCCAGCACCCTACGGGGGGAGAGCAATCAGCCCCAGCATTTT.

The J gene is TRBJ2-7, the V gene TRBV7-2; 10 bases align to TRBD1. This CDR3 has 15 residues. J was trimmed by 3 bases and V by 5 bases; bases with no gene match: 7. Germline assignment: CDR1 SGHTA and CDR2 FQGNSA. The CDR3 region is CASSRTGGEHYEQYF. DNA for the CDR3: TGTGCCAGCAGCCGGACAGGGGGAGAGCACTACGAGCAGTACTTC.

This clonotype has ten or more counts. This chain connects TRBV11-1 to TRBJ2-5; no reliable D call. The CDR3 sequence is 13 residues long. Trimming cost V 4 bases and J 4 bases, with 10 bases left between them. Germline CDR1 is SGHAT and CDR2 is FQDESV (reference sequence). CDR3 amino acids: CASSSDRVETQYF. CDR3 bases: TGTGCCAGCAGCTCGGATCGGGTAGAGACCCAGTACTTC.

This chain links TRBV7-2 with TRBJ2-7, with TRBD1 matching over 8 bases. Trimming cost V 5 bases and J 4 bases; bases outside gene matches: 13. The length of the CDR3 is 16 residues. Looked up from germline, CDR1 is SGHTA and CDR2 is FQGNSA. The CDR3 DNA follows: TGTGCCAGCAGCCAAAAGAAGGGAGGACAGGGATACGAGCAGTACTTC. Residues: CASSQKKGGQGYEQYF.

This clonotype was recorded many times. The CDR3 DNA reads as TGTGCCAGCAGTGATAATGGGGCTACCAATCAGCCCCAGCATTTT. This translates into CASSDNGATNQPQHF. This rearrangement joins TRBV25-1 to TRBJ1-5, with a tentative D call TRBD1 (5 bases). Germline V CDR1 and CDR2: MGHDK, SYGVNS. This CDR3 has 15 amino acids. Trimming took 3 bases from V and 3 from J, leaving 12 bases between them. Full variable domain (rest looked up from reference TRBV25-1 and TRBJ1-5): EADIYQTPRYLVIGTGKKITLECSQTMGHDKMYWYQQDPGMELHLIHYSYGVNSTEKGDLSSESTVSRIRTEHFPLTLESARPSHTSQYLCASSDNGATNQPQHFGDGTRLSIL.

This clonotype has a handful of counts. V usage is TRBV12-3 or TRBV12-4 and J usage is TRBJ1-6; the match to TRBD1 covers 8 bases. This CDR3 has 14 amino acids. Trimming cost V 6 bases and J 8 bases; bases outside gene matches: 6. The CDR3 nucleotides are TGTGCCAGCAGCGGACAGGGAATTTATTCACCCCTCCACTTT. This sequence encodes CASSGQGIYSPLHF.

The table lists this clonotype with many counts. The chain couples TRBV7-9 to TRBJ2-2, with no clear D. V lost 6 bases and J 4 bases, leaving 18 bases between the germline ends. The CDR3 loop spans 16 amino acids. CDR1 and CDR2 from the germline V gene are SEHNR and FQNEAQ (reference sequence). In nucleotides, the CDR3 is TGTGCCAGCAGTCCCGTTGAAGGGTCGGTCACCGGGGAGCTGTTTTTT. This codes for CASSPVEGSVTGELFF.

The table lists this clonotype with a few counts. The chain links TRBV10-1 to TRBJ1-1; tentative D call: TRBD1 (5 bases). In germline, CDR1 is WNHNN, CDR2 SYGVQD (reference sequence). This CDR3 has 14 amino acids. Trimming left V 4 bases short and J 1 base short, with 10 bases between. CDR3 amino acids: CASSAGRGNTEAFF. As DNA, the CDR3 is TGCGCCAGCAGTGCAGGGCGGGGGAACACTGAAGCTTTCTTT.

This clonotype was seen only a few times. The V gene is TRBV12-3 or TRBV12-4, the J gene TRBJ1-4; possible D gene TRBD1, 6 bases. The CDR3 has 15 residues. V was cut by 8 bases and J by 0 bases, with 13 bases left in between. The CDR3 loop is CASQQGPATNEKLFF. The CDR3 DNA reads TGTGCCAGCCAGCAGGGGCCCGCAACTAATGAAAAACTGTTTTTT.

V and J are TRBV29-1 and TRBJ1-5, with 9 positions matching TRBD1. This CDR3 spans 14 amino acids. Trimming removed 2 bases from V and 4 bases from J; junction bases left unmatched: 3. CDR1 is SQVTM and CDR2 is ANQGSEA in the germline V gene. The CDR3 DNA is TGCAGCGTTGAAACAGGGGGCATTAATCAGCCCCAGCATTTT. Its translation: CSVETGGINQPQHF.

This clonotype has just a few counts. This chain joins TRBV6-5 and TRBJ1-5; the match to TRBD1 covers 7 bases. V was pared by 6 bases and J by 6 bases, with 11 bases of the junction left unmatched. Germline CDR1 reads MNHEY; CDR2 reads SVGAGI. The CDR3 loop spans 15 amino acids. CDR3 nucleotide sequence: TGTGCCAGCAGAAAGACAGGGTTTGATCGTCAGCCCCAGCATTTT. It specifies CASRKTGFDRQPQHF.

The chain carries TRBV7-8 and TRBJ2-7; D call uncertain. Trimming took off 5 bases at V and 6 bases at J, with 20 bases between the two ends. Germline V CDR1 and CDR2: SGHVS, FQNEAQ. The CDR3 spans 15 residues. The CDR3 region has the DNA TGTGCCAGCAGCGCAACGGGCCTGGGAACGGGCGAGCAGTACTTC. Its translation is CASSATGLGTGEQYF.

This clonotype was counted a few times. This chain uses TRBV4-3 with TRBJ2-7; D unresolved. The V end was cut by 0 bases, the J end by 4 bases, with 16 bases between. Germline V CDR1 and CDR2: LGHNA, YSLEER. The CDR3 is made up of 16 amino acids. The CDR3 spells CASSQEGRRPTYEQYF. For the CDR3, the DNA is TGCGCCAGCAGCCAAGAAGGCAGAAGGCCCACGTACGAGCAGTACTTC.

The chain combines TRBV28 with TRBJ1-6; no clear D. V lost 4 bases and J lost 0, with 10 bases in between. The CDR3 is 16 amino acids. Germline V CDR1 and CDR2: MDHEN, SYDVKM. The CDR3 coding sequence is TGTGCCAGCAGTTCGGGAACTAGCTCCTATAATTCACCCCTCCACTTT. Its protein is CASSSGTSSYNSPLHF.

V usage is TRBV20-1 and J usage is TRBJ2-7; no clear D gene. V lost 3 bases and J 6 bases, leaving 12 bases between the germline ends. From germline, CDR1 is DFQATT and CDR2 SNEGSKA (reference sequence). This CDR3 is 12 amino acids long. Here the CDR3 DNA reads TGCAGTGCTAGGCTTGTACCCGGCGAGCAGTACTTC. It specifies CSARLVPGEQYF.

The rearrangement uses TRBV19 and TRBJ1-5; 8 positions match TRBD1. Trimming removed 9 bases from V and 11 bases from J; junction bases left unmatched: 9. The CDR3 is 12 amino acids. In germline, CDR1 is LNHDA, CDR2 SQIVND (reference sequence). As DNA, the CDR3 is TGTGCCAGAAGGACAGGGAATGGTGCCCAGCATTTT. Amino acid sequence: CARRTGNGAQHF.

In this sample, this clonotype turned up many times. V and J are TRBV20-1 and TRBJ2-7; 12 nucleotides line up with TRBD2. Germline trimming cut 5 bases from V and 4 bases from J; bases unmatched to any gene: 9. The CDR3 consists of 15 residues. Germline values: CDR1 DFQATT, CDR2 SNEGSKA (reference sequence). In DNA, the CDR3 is TGCAGTGCTTGGACCCCGACTAGCGGGAGTTACGAGCAGTACTTC. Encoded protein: CSAWTPTSGSYEQYF.

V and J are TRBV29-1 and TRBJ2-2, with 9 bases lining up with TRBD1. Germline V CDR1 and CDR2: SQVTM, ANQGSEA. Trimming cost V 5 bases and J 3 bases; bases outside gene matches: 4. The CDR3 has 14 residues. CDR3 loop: CSVYTGGDTGELFF. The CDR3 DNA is TGCAGCGTTTATACAGGGGGCGACACCGGGGAGCTGTTTTTT.

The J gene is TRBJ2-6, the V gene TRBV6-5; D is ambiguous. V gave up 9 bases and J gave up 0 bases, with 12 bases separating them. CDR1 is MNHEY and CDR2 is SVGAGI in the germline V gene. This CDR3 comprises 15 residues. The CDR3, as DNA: TGTGCCAGTCAATCCGGAGCCTCTGGGGCCAACGTCCTGACTTTC. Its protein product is CASQSGASGANVLTF.

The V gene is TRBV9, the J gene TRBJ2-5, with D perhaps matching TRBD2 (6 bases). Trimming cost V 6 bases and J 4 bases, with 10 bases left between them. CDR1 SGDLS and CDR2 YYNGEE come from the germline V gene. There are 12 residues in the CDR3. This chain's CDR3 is CASTEAGETQYF. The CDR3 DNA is TGTGCCAGCACCGAAGCGGGAGAGACCCAGTACTTC.

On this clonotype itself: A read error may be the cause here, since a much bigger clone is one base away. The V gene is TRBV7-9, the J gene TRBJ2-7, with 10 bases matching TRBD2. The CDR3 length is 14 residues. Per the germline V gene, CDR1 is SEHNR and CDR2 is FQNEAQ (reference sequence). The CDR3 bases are TGTGCCAGCAGCCATCGGGGACTAGCGTCCGAGCAGTGCTTC. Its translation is CASSHRGLASEQCF.

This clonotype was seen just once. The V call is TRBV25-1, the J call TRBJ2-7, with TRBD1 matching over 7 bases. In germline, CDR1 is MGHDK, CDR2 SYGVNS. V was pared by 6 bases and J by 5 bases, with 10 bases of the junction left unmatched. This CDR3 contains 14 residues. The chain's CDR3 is CASSVEIRGHEQYF. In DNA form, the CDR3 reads TGTGCCAGCAGCGTAGAGATAAGGGGGCACGAGCAGTACTTC.

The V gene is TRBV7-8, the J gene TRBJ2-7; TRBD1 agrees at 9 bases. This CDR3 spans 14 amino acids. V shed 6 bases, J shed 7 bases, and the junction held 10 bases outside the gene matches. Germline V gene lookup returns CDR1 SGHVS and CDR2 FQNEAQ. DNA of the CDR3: TGTGCCAGCAGTCCCCGGGACAGGGCTCAAGAGCAGTACTTC. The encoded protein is CASSPRDRAQEQYF.

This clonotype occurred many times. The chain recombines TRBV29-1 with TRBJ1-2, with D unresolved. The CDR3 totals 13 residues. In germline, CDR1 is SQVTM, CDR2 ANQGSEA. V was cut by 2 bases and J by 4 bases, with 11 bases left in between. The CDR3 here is CSVEPPVGYGYTF. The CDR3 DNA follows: TGCAGCGTTGAACCCCCGGTAGGCTATGGCTACACCTTC.